The sequence of this TCR beta chain was determined in a study of blood T cell repertoires in COVID-19. For the study at large: Sites across the United States, Italy and Spain contributed samples from acute and convalescent COVID-19. The cDNA or gDNA used as material had been derived from T cells, B-cell-depleted T cells, or PBMCs.

As originally analysed: Amplification with reference gene primers provided the estimates of nucleated cell counts. The protocol was immunoSEQ multiplex PCR, while the TCRdb copy is restricted to in-frame clones and leaves out a portion. That table furnishes V, J and clone size, whereas the DNA furnished D and trimming. In the table there are 200,000 to 250,000 clones, roughly four fifths of which are singletons. The trim removed 3 bases at V and 9 bases at J, leaving 8 bases unmatched. The CDR3 extends over 15 amino acids. Germline CDR1 reads SGHDN; CDR2 reads FVKESK. The J gene is TRBJ2-1, the V gene TRBV14; TRBD2 agrees at 10 bases. Sequenced input: peripheral blood. The clonotype originates from a woman older than 75 with acute or convalescent COVID-19. This chain's CDR3 is CASSHSGGARIEQFF. In nucleotides, the CDR3 is TGTGCCAGCAGCCACAGCGGGGGGGCCAGGATTGAGCAGTTCTTC.